This TCR beta chain emerged from a study of technical replicates of blood from a few donors. The table lists this clone with a count of one. Here immunoSEQ multiplex PCR was the method, and the copy in TCRdb shows in-frame clones only, minus some. In the table there are some 87,000 clones, 92% of which are singletons. Per germline, CDR1 LGHNA and CDR2 YSLEER. V dropped 6 bases and J dropped 3; count of bases not matched to a gene: 3. This CDR3 has 14 residues. The rearrangement links TRBV4-3 to TRBJ2-2, with TRBD1 matching over 8 bases. Sequenced input: T cells isolated from PBMCs. The sequence derives from a human donor in good health. The CDR3 DNA sequence: TGCGCCAGCAGGGGGACAGGATACACCGGGGAGCTGTTTTTT. Protein product: CASRGTGYTGELFF.